Shown below are 27 T cell receptor beta chains from a single sample sequenced in a study of regulatory T cells in long-lasting Graves disease. Time point reported: newly diagnosed GD, antithyroid drugs for less than 3 months. PBMC RNA was the source of the TCR library. CDR3 regions were amplified by Arm-PCR using iRepertoire HTBI primers to build TCR beta libraries. Each CDR3 protein gets one entry after TCRdb re-called the multiplex PCR reads with MiXCR. The repertoire holds over 400,000 distinct CDR3 sequences, with approximately 14% as singletons. The sample was also linked to a second study, of T cells in Graves' hyperthyroidism and ophthalmopathy.

The sequenced sample was peripheral blood mononuclear cells (PBMCs), obtained at new diagnosis, from a patient treated with antithyroid drugs. All receptors derive from a woman in her forties or fifties with Graves disease.

Many counts were recorded for this clonotype. The V gene is TRBV20-1, the J gene TRBJ2-7; D is possibly TRBD2 (6 bases). The CDR3 loop spans 13 amino acids. The V and J ends lost 2 bases and 5 bases respectively, with 13 bases between them. CDR1 is DFQATT, CDR2 SNEGSKA, per germline (reference sequence). CDR3: CSARSDGSHEQYF. CDR3 DNA sequence: TGCAGTGCTAGATCTGACGGGAGCCACGAGCAGTACTTC.

The CDR3 is CASSRLGEGYEQYF. CDR3 nucleotide sequence: TGTGCCAGCAGTCGACTAGGAGAAGGCTACGAGCAGTACTTC. The V and J genes are TRBV6-9 and TRBJ2-7, with D possibly TRBD2 on 6 matching bases. Trimming left V 5 bases short and J 3 bases short, with 14 bases between. The CDR3 has 14 amino acids. Per the germline V gene, CDR1 is MNHGY and CDR2 is SVAAGI.

Comments on this clonotype: A single base separates this from a much larger clone, so it may be a read error. The rearrangement links TRBV13 to TRBJ2-7; either TRBD1 or TRBD2 may supply D (5 bases each). The J call may be mistaken, given a closer DNA end match to TRBJ2-1. The germline gives CDR1 PRHDT, CDR2 FYEKMQ (reference sequence). CDR3 length: 18 amino acids. The CDR3 here is CASSSARGAPRGDNEQFF. As DNA, the CDR3 is TGTGCCAGCAGCTCAGCGCGAGGGGCCCCCCGGGGAGATAATGAGCAGTTCTTC.

This clonotype was observed a few times. The chain employs TRBV19 and TRBJ2-1, with D perhaps being TRBD1 or TRBD2 (5 bases each). This CDR3 has 16 residues. Trimming took 10 bases from V and 4 from J, leaving 23 bases between them. The germline V gene has CDR1 LNHDA and CDR2 SQIVND (reference sequence). The CDR3 region has the DNA TGTGCCACCAAACGGGACGAACCGTCTGTATACAATGAGCAGTTCTTC. Translated: CATKRDEPSVYNEQFF. The full variable domain, with the rest looked up from reference TRBV19 and TRBJ2-1, is DGGITQSPKYLFRKEGQNVTLSCEQNLNHDAMYWYRQDPGQGLRLIYYSQIVNDFQKGDIAEGYSVSREKKESFPLTVTSAQKNPTAFYLCATKRDEPSVYNEQFFGPGTRLTVL.

The J gene is TRBJ2-7, the V gene TRBV11-2; D is perhaps TRBD1 or TRBD2 (5 bases each). Trimming removed 4 bases at V and 7 bases at J, with 20 bases between. Germline CDR1 and CDR2: SGHAT and FQNNGV. The CDR3 sequence is 15 residues long. The CDR3 is CASSSERDGLTEQYF. Here the CDR3 DNA reads TGTGCCAGCAGCTCCGAGAGGGACGGACTTACGGAGCAGTACTTC. Full variable domain (remainder filled in from reference TRBV11-2 and TRBJ2-7): EAGVAQSPRYKIIEKRQSVAFWCNPISGHATLYWYQQILGQGPKLLIQFQNNGVVDDSQLPKDRFSAERLKGVDSTLKIQPAKLEDSAVYLCASSSERDGLTEQYFGPGTRLTVT.

The gene calls are TRBV5-1 and TRBJ2-5; 11 bases align to TRBD1. The V gene's germline CDR1 is SGHRS and CDR2 YFSETQ. The CDR3 is made up of 16 amino acids. Losses at the gene ends were 4 bases for V and 2 bases for J; bases not matched to a gene: 7. The CDR3 reads CASSGGTGGYQETQYF. The CDR3 DNA reads as TGCGCCAGCAGCGGTGGGACAGGGGGATATCAAGAGACCCAGTACTTC. The full variable domain, rest sourced from reference TRBV5-1 and TRBJ2-5, is KAGVTQTPRYLIKTRGQQVTLSCSPISGHRSVSWYQQTPGQGLQFLFEYFSETQRNKGNFPGRFSGRQFSNSRSEMNVSTLELGDSALYLCASSGGTGGYQETQYFGPGTRLLVL.

This clonotype was observed a handful of times. A much more abundant neighbour one base away suggests this may be a read error. The rearrangement links TRBV5-1 to TRBJ2-7, with 10 bases lining up with TRBD1. Germline V gene lookup returns CDR1 SGHRS and CDR2 YFSETQ. The CDR3 is 14 residues long. This CDR3 is CAGSKDRGGYEQYF. The CDR3 DNA reads TGCGCCGGCAGCAAGGACAGGGGGGGCTACGAGCAGTACTTC.

A few counts support this clonotype. V usage is TRBV28 and J usage is TRBJ2-2, with a possible D match to TRBD2 (6 bases). With 3 bases removed from V and 4 bases from J, the gap between germline ends came to 15 bases. Per the germline V gene, CDR1 is MDHEN and CDR2 is SYDVKM. CDR3 length: 16 amino acids. The DNA for the CDR3 is TGTGCCAGCAGTTTTTTGGGAGGATTTAGCACCGGGGAGCTGTTTTTT. It encodes CASSFLGGFSTGELFF. Full variable domain (rest looked up from reference TRBV28 and TRBJ2-2): DVKVTQSSRYLVKRTGEKVFLECVQDMDHENMFWYRQDPGLGLRLIYFSYDVKMKEKGDIPEGYSVSREKKERFSLILESASTNQTSMYLCASSFLGGFSTGELFFGEGSRLTVL.

This clonotype was seen repeatedly, ten times or more. This chain links TRBV10-3 with TRBJ2-3; 11 bases align to TRBD2. Germline trimming cut 4 bases from V and 2 bases from J; bases unmatched to any gene: 8. CDR3 length: 17 residues. Germline V lookup: CDR1 ENHRY, CDR2 SYGVKD. CDR3 residues: CAISAPGTSGYTDTQYF. The CDR3 region has the DNA TGTGCCATCAGTGCCCCGGGGACTAGCGGCTACACAGATACGCAGTATTTT.

This clonotype was counted only a few times. The rearrangement joins TRBV18 to TRBJ2-1; D gene ambiguous. The DNA end favors TRBJ2-5, so the J call may be wrong. The CDR3 has 14 residues. The germline CDR1 and CDR2 sequences are KGHSH and LQKENI. The CDR3 loop reads CASSRYGPQETQYF. In nucleotides, the CDR3 is TGTGCCAGCTCAAGGTATGGCCCCCAAGAGACCCAGTACTTC.

This clonotype has ten or more counts. The rearrangement links TRBV11-2 to TRBJ2-7; D unresolved. CDR1 and CDR2 (germline): SGHAT, FQNNGV. The CDR3 runs to 12 residues. V dropped 3 bases and J dropped 6 bases, with 9 bases sitting between them. CDR3 coding DNA: TGTGCCAGCAGCTTTGTGAGTGCCGAGCAGTACTTC. This codes for CASSFVSAEQYF.

At least ten counts were recorded for this clonotype. The chain employs TRBV27 and TRBJ2-1; D gene ambiguous. Germline V gene data show CDR1 as MNHEY and CDR2 as SMNVEV (reference sequence). V was trimmed by 5 bases and J by 6 bases, leaving 11 bases between them. This CDR3 contains 13 residues. CDR3 sequence: CASSHGSTNEQFF. The CDR3 coding sequence is TGTGCCAGCAGTCATGGTAGCACCAATGAGCAGTTCTTC.

The sample holds a few counts of this clonotype. The genes are TRBV6-4 and TRBJ1-5, with D unresolved. Germline assignment: CDR1 MRHNA and CDR2 SNTAGT. CDR3 size: 15 residues. The germline V and J ends were trimmed by 4 bases and 2 bases, with 12 bases remaining between them. CDR3 coding DNA: TGTGCCAGCAGTGCCCAGCATGGGGGCAATCAGCCCCAGCATTTT. Translated: CASSAQHGGNQPQHF.

This clonotype was picked up many times. CDR3: CASSFIGSRRSGELFF. DNA for the CDR3: TGTGCCAGCAGCTTTATCGGGAGCCGCAGGAGCGGGGAGCTGTTTTTT. The chain is built from TRBV7-8 and TRBJ2-2, with D maybe TRBD2 (6 bases). Deletions cut 3 bases from V and 7 bases from J, with 18 bases between. Germline V lookup: CDR1 SGHVS, CDR2 FQNEAQ. This CDR3 region has 16 residues. Drawing the rest from reference TRBV7-8 and TRBJ2-2, the complete variable domain is GAGVSQSPRYKVAKRGQDVALRCDPISGHVSLFWYQQALGQGPEFLTYFQNEAQLDKSGLPSDRFFAERPEGSVSTLKIQRTQQEDSAVYLCASSFIGSRRSGELFFGEGSRLTVL.

This clonotype showed up many times. The chain combines TRBV5-1 with TRBJ2-3, with 15 nucleotides matching TRBD2. Germline values: CDR1 SGHRS, CDR2 YFSETQ. V dropped 4 bases and J dropped 6; count of bases not matched to a gene: 3. This CDR3 spans 15 amino acids. The CDR3 DNA follows: TGCGCCAGCAGCCTAGGACTAGCGGGAGGGGATACGCAGTATTTT. Protein product: CASSLGLAGGDTQYF. The variable domain in full, with the rest retrieved from reference TRBV5-1 and TRBJ2-3, is KAGVTQTPRYLIKTRGQQVTLSCSPISGHRSVSWYQQTPGQGLQFLFEYFSETQRNKGNFPGRFSGRQFSNSRSEMNVSTLELGDSALYLCASSLGLAGGDTQYFGPGTRLTVL.

The chain employs TRBV6-2 or TRBV6-3 and TRBJ1-5; weak D call: TRBD1 (6 bases). This CDR3 is 14 amino acids long. Trimming cost V 7 bases and J 1 base, with 11 bases left between them. Germline CDR1 MNHEY, CDR2 SVGEGT. CDR3 nucleotides: TGTGCCAGCACCGAGGGGGGGAGCAATCAGCCCCAGCATTTT. Amino acids: CASTEGGSNQPQHF.

In its sample, this clonotype was seen many times. The gene calls are TRBV6-2 or TRBV6-3 and TRBJ2-3; D is undetermined. Trimming stripped 6 bases from V and 11 bases from J, with 18 bases between. Germline lookup yields CDR1 MNHEY and CDR2 SVGEGT. This CDR3 is 13 amino acids long. The CDR3 is CASSAYRVGGQYF. The CDR3 nucleotides read TGTGCCAGCAGCGCGTACCGGGTTGGTGGGCAGTATTTT.

In this sample, this clonotype turned up many times. The chain's CDR3 is CASSFLSSGRHSYEQYF. DNA for the CDR3: TGTGCCAGCAGTTTTTTGTCTAGCGGGAGGCACTCCTACGAGCAGTACTTC. The chain carries TRBV12-3 or TRBV12-4 and TRBJ2-7, with 11 bases matching TRBD2. The trim removed 3 bases at V and 0 bases at J, leaving 7 bases unmatched. The CDR3 contains 17 residues.

The J gene is TRBJ1-2, the V gene TRBV6-5; TRBD1 might be the D (5 bases). The V gene lost 0 bases and the J gene lost 4 bases, with 12 bases spanning the gap. The CDR3 runs to 15 residues. CDR1 is MNHEY and CDR2 is SVGAGI in the germline V gene. The CDR3 spells CASSYSPGTRYGYTF. CDR3 in DNA: TGTGCCAGCAGTTACTCCCCAGGGACCCGCTATGGCTACACCTTC.

The V gene is TRBV19, the J gene TRBJ2-1; D is unresolved. The CDR3 is 13 amino acids. Trimming shortened V by 3 bases and J by 7 bases, and 10 bases separated the two germline ends. In germline, CDR1 is LNHDA, CDR2 SQIVND (reference sequence). The CDR3 region is CASSMVSNNEQFF. The CDR3 region has the DNA TGTGCCAGTAGTATGGTCTCGAATAATGAGCAGTTCTTC.

The J gene is TRBJ1-5, the V gene TRBV5-1; D not resolved. Germline CDR1 reads SGHRS; CDR2 reads YFSETQ. The CDR3 is made up of 14 amino acids. Deletions cut 1 base from V and 1 base from J, with 6 bases between. CDR3 loop: CASSLNPSNQPQHF. The CDR3 coding sequence is TGCGCCAGCAGCTTGAATCCGAGCAATCAGCCCCAGCATTTT.

The J gene is TRBJ2-2, the V gene TRBV5-4; TRBD2 might be the D (5 bases). Germline values: CDR1 SGHNT, CDR2 YYREEE (reference sequence). Deletions cut 0 bases from V and 5 bases from J, with 20 bases between. CDR3 length equals 18 residues. The CDR3 loop reads CASSLAASMSAATGELFF. As DNA, the CDR3 is TGTGCCAGCAGCTTGGCGGCTAGCATGTCGGCGGCTACCGGGGAGCTGTTTTTT.

The V call is TRBV7-9, the J call TRBJ1-1; 7 bases agree with TRBD1. Germline CDR1 SEHNR, CDR2 FQNEAQ (reference sequence). This CDR3 region has 15 residues. V lost 1 base, J lost 7 bases, and 9 bases stayed unmatched. As DNA, the CDR3 is TGTGCCAGCAGCTTAGACTGGACAGGAAGCCTTGAAGCTTTCTTT. Translating gives CASSLDWTGSLEAFF.

Ten or more counts support this clonotype. The CDR3 DNA reads TGCAGTGCTATTAGCGGGAGAGCGAGCACAGATACGCAGTATTTT. This translates into CSAISGRASTDTQYF. V gene TRBV20-1 combines with J gene TRBJ2-3; 9 bases align to TRBD2. V shed 4 bases, J shed 0 bases, and the junction held 5 bases outside the gene matches. Germline V gene data show CDR1 as DFQATT and CDR2 as SNEGSKA (reference sequence). This CDR3 region has 15 residues.

This clonotype was recorded at least ten times. This CDR3 is CASSFDQQFSYNEQFF. In DNA form, the CDR3 reads TGTGCCAGCAGTTTCGATCAGCAATTCTCCTACAATGAGCAGTTCTTC. V is TRBV12-3 or TRBV12-4 and J is TRBJ2-1; D remains ambiguous. The CDR3 length is 16 residues. Trimming cost V 3 bases and J 0 bases, with 12 bases left between them.

This clonotype was counted a few times. The CDR3 DNA follows: TGTGCCACCAAGCCCGCAAATGTGAACCAGCCCCAGCATTTT. Translation gives CATKPANVNQPQHF. V is TRBV28 and J is TRBJ1-5; D unresolved. Germline V gene data show CDR1 as MDHEN and CDR2 as SYDVKM. Trimming shortened V by 10 bases and J by 7 bases, and 20 bases separated the two germline ends. This CDR3 is built from 14 residues. The complete variable domain, with remaining parts taken from reference TRBV28 and TRBJ1-5, reads DVKVTQSSRYLVKRTGEKVFLECVQDMDHENMFWYRQDPGLGLRLIYFSYDVKMKEKGDIPEGYSVSREKKERFSLILESASTNQTSMYLCATKPANVNQPQHFGDGTRLSIL.

At least ten counts were recorded for this clonotype. The rearrangement uses TRBV28 and TRBJ2-7, with D possibly being TRBD1 (6 bases). Germline CDR1 is MDHEN and CDR2 is SYDVKM. This CDR3 has 15 amino acids. The V end lost 7 bases, the J end lost 2 bases, and 18 bases lay between the germline ends. As DNA, the CDR3 is TGTGCCAGCATACATACAGGGAAGGGCCCCTACGAGCAGTACTTC. This translates into CASIHTGKGPYEQYF.